One sample yielded the 9 T cell receptor beta chains listed below, sequenced in a study of T-cell reconstitution after alpha-beta-depleted transplantation in children. Unique molecular identifiers were used in preparing the TCRbeta library. Each CDR3 protein gets one entry after TCRdb re-called the PCR reads with MiXCR. This sample carries a few hundred thousand distinct CDR3 sequences, approximately 10% of them seen once, and the ten largest clones take 20% to 25%. Sequencing used peripheral blood, obtained 180 days after TCRalphabeta/CD19-depleted stem cell transplant. The receptors here all came from a male patient aged 2-9 years who had a stem cell transplant for chronic granulomatous disease, so the T cells may come from the graft donor.

This clonotype was detected many times. V and J are TRBV14 and TRBJ2-7; TRBD2 agrees at 12 bases. The J segment lost 3 bases and the V segment lost 1 base, leaving 7 bases of the junction unmatched. This CDR3 is built from 17 residues. Germline V gene data show CDR1 as SGHDN and CDR2 as FVKESK. CDR3 coding DNA: TGTGCCAGCAGCCAAGGGCAAAGACTAGCGGGAGACTACGAGCAGTACTTC. Protein: CASSQGQRLAGDYEQYF. Full variable domain (outside the CDR3, taken from reference TRBV14 and TRBJ2-7): EAGVTQFPSHSVIEKGQTVTLRCDPISGHDNLYWYRRVMGKEIKFLLHFVKESKQDESGMPNNRFLAERTGGTYSTLKVQPAELEDSGVYFCASSQGQRLAGDYEQYFGPGTRLTVT.

This clonotype was detected ten times or more. The J gene is TRBJ1-1, the V gene TRBV5-1, with a possible D match to TRBD1 (5 bases). CDR1 and CDR2 from the germline V gene are SGHRS and YFSETQ. This CDR3 is built from 14 residues. V dropped 2 bases and J dropped 6 bases, with 14 bases sitting between them. CDR3 nucleotides: TGCGCCAGCAGCTTAACAGGCCCGGGGGCTGAAGCTTTCTTT. This translates into CASSLTGPGAEAFF.

This clonotype has a count of ten or more. This chain joins TRBV7-4 and TRBJ2-5; D is uncertain. Germline CDR1 SGHVT, CDR2 SQSDAQ. The CDR3 runs 13 residues. The V gene lost 5 bases and the J gene lost 5 bases, with 12 bases spanning the gap. CDR3 sequence reads: CASSPERVETQYF. The CDR3 region has the DNA TGTGCCAGCAGCCCCGAACGGGTGGAGACCCAGTACTTC. Based on the CDR3 plus reference TRBV7-4 and TRBJ2-5, the full variable domain is GAGVSQSPRYKVAKRGRDVALRCDSISGHVTLYWYRQTLGQGSEVLTYSQSDAQRDKSGRPSGRFSAERPERSVSTLKIQRTEQGDSAVYLCASSPERVETQYFGPGTRLLVL.

This clonotype was seen a handful of times. The chain uses TRBV12-3 or TRBV12-4 and TRBJ2-3, with 7 bases matching TRBD2. The CDR3 consists of 16 residues. With 5 bases clipped from V and 2 bases from J, the junction kept 10 bases outside the gene matches. DNA for the CDR3: TGTGCCAGCAGTCAGGCGGGAGTATCTTACACAGATACGCAGTATTTT. This encodes CASSQAGVSYTDTQYF.

At least ten counts were recorded for this clonotype. V and J are TRBV7-2 and TRBJ2-3; D unclear. V was trimmed by 1 base and J by 8 bases, leaving 7 bases between them. Germline values: CDR1 SGHTA, CDR2 FQGNSA. CDR3 length: 12 residues. Here the CDR3 reads CASSLGRSTQYF. CDR3 in DNA: TGTGCCAGCAGCTTAGGGCGGAGTACGCAGTATTTT.

J is TRBJ1-6 and V is TRBV12-3 or TRBV12-4, with D hard to call. The V end was cut by 6 bases, the J end by 10 bases, with 10 bases between. This CDR3 has 12 amino acids. The CDR3 loop is CASSGTSSPLHF. The CDR3, as DNA: TGTGCCAGCAGCGGTACGAGCTCACCCCTCCACTTT.

This chain links TRBV30 with TRBJ2-1; tentative D call: TRBD2 (5 bases). The CDR3 consists of 18 residues. Germline V gene sequence: CDR1 GTSNPN, CDR2 SVGIG (reference sequence). The ends were cut back, 0 bases at V and 1 base at J, with 19 bases in the middle. Written as DNA, the CDR3 is TGTGCCTGGAGTGTACTAAAACTAGGGCCCTCTTCCTACAATGAGCAGTTCTTC. Translation: CAWSVLKLGPSSYNEQFF.

Many counts were recorded for this clonotype. The rearrangement uses TRBV6-2 or TRBV6-3 and TRBJ1-1; D gene ambiguous. Per germline, CDR1 MNHEY and CDR2 SVGEGT. The CDR3 runs to 11 residues. V shed 5 bases and J shed 7 bases, with 8 bases lying between them. CDR3 DNA: TGTGCCAGCAGTCTAGGGATTGAAGCTTTCTTT. Translation: CASSLGIEAFF.

Comment on this clonotype: A single base separates this from a much larger clone, so it may be a read error. This chain links TRBV18 with TRBJ1-1, with a weak D call TRBD1 (6 bases). CDR1 KGHSH and CDR2 LQKENI come from the germline V gene. This CDR3 is built from 15 residues. Trimming removed 5 bases at V and 4 bases at J, with 17 bases between. CDR3: CASSGLQGMATEAFF. DNA for the CDR3: TGTGCCAGCTCAGGTCTACAGGGTATGGCCACTGAAGCTTTCTTT.